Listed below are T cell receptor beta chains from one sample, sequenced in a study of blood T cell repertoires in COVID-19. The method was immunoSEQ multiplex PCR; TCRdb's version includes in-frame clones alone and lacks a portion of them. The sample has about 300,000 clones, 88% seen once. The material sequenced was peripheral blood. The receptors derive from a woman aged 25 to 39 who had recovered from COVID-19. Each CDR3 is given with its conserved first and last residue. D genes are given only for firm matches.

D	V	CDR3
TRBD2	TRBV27	CASSRGVYNEQFF
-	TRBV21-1	CASSTRTGYTF
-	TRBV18	CASSPQGLSTDTQYF
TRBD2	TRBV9	CASSPPSGGRQFF
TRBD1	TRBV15	CATSNRTGSNLIYEQYF
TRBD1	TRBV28	CASRSYGQGADEQYF
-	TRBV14	CASSKGAGGANTEAFF
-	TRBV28	CASSPSAWGVDEKLFF
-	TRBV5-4	CASSQGPGDSYEQYF
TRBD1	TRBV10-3	CAIRDRDFGNTIYF
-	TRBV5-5	CASSLRQGSYEQYF